The next 23 T cell receptor beta chains were all read from a single sample in a study of blood T cell repertoires in COVID-19 (dated by TCRdb to about 2020). The protocol used for the library was the immunoSEQ multiplex PCR assay. The clones in this table, taken by TCRdb from immuneACCESS, are in-frame only. Not every clone is retained; where verified, under half of the shortfall comes from an unresolved V gene, and the cause of the rest is unknown. The sample records 150,000 to 200,000 clones, roughly four fifths of which are singletons. The ten largest clones represent around 2.4% of the sample. The sequenced material came from peripheral blood. These receptors came from a human donor with acute or convalescent COVID-19. The donor label of this sample is uncertain.

The count of this clone is one. The chain employs TRBV15 and TRBJ1-5; 11 bases fit TRBD1. With V trimmed by 1 base and J by 3 bases, 11 bases remained unmatched. CDR3 length: 19 residues. The germline V gene has CDR1 LNHNV and CDR2 YYDKDF (reference sequence). The CDR3: CATSRGLGTGGRDNQPQHF. The CDR3 region has the DNA TGTGCCACCAGCAGAGGTTTAGGGACAGGGGGGAGAGACAATCAGCCCCAGCATTTT.

V usage is TRBV19 and J usage is TRBJ2-7, with a weak D call TRBD2 (5 bases). This CDR3 spans 14 amino acids. The V gene lost 6 bases and the J gene lost 3 bases, with 15 bases spanning the gap. Germline-derived CDR1 and CDR2 are LNHDA and SQIVND (reference sequence). The CDR3 reads CASRRSGVNYEQYF. In DNA form, the CDR3 reads TGTGCCAGTAGACGTTCCGGGGTCAACTACGAGCAGTACTTC.

This rearrangement joins TRBV7-3 to TRBJ2-5, with D unclear. This CDR3 has 12 amino acids. The germline V gene has CDR1 SGHTA and CDR2 FQGTGA. The V and J ends lost 1 base and 5 bases respectively, with 5 bases between them. CDR3 in amino acids: CASSLNQETQYF. Here the CDR3 DNA reads TGTGCCAGCAGCTTAAATCAGGAGACCCAGTACTTC.

The chain carries TRBV9 and TRBJ2-1; 7 nucleotides match TRBD2. The germline CDR1 and CDR2 sequences are SGDLS and YYNGEE. V was pared by 0 bases and J by 9 bases, with 6 bases of the junction left unmatched. The CDR3 spans 14 residues. The CDR3 spells CASSVEWTSSEQFF. The CDR3 DNA follows: TGTGCCAGCAGCGTAGAATGGACTAGTAGTGAGCAGTTCTTC.

The V gene is TRBV19, the J gene TRBJ2-2; 8 bases fit TRBD2. The CDR3 contains 15 residues. Trimming took 8 bases from V and 0 from J; bases not matched to a gene: 5. Germline CDR1 reads LNHDA; CDR2 reads SQIVND (reference sequence). The CDR3 sequence: CASGPGLANTGELFF. For the CDR3, the DNA is TGTGCCAGTGGACCGGGACTAGCGAACACCGGGGAGCTGTTTTTT.

A note on this clone: The same CDR3 arises from other DNA sequences in this sample as well. This rearrangement joins TRBV30 to TRBJ2-7; possibly TRBD2 for D (5 bases). Germline CDR1 and CDR2: GTSNPN and SVGIG (reference sequence). The V end lost 0 bases, the J end lost 3 bases, and 6 bases lay between the germline ends. This CDR3 has 12 residues. CDR3 nucleotides: TGTGCCTGGAGTGTCGGAGGCTACGAGCAGTACTTC. This translates into CAWSVGGYEQYF.

The chain is built from TRBV3-1 (or the pseudogene TRBV3-2) and TRBJ1-6, with D maybe TRBD1 (5 bases). V was trimmed by 1 base and J by 10 bases, leaving 11 bases between them. CDR3 length equals 14 residues. In germline, CDR1 is LGHDT, CDR2 YNNKEL (reference sequence). CDR3 sequence reads: CASSQGQTRSPLHF. The DNA of the CDR3 is TGTGCCAGCAGCCAAGGACAGACTCGATCACCCCTCCACTTT.

The chain is built from TRBV3-1 (or the pseudogene TRBV3-2) and TRBJ1-1, with a weak D call TRBD1 (5 bases). V gave up 1 base and J gave up 5 bases, with 11 bases separating them. CDR1 and CDR2 (germline): LGHDT, YNNKEL (reference sequence). This CDR3 comprises 14 residues. The CDR3 DNA follows: TGTGCCAGCAGCCAAGCACAGGCAGTGACTGAAGCTTTCTTT. Translated, it gives CASSQAQAVTEAFF.

The genes are TRBV6-5 and TRBJ2-1, with TRBD2 identical over 7 bases. After removal of 0 bases from V and 8 bases from J, the junction contained 7 bases not matched to a gene. Germline V gene sequence: CDR1 MNHEY, CDR2 SVGAGI. The CDR3 consists of 15 residues. CDR3 region: CASSYSRTSMYEQFF. The DNA for the CDR3 is TGTGCCAGCAGTTACTCGAGGACTAGTATGTATGAGCAGTTCTTC.

This clone turned up a few times. V usage is TRBV21-1 and J usage is TRBJ1-1; TRBD1, as called in the table, went unchecked against the DNA. TRBV21-1 is given as a pseudogene. CDR3 size: 16 residues. The chain's CDR3 is CASSTRGQGAKTEAFF. CDR3 sequence (DNA): TGTGCCAGCAGCACCAGAGGACAGGGGGCTAAGACTGAAGCTTTCTTT.

This clone has just a few counts. The chain couples TRBV12-3 or TRBV12-4 to TRBJ2-1, with 7 bases aligning to TRBD1. The length of the CDR3 is 13 residues. Germline trimming cut 3 bases from V and 4 bases from J; bases unmatched to any gene: 0. The CDR3: CASSLTGYNEQFF. The CDR3 DNA sequence: TGTGCCAGCAGTTTGACAGGGTACAATGAGCAGTTCTTC.

The rearrangement links TRBV5-6 to TRBJ2-1; TRBD1 aligns across 10 bases. Germline V lookup: CDR1 SGHDT, CDR2 YYEEEE. The J segment lost 6 bases and the V segment lost 5 bases, leaving 11 bases of the junction unmatched. This CDR3 has 16 amino acids. This CDR3 reads CASSRPGTGAGNEQFF. The CDR3 region has the DNA TGTGCCAGCAGTCGTCCCGGGACAGGGGCGGGCAATGAGCAGTTCTTC. Variable domain in full (rest from reference TRBV5-6 and TRBJ2-1): DAGVTQSPTHLIKTRGQQVTLRCSPKSGHDTVSWYQQALGQGPQFIFQYYEEEERQRGNFPDRFSGHQFPNYSSELNVNALLLGDSALYLCASSRPGTGAGNEQFFGPGTRLTVL.

CDR3 bases: TGTGCCAGCAGCGGGAAGCGGGGGGTACTTACCTACAATGAGCAGTTCTTC. Protein: CASSGKRGVLTYNEQFF. The genes are TRBV9 and TRBJ2-1, with 9 bases identical to TRBD2. The CDR3 is made up of 17 amino acids. Germline V gene lookup returns CDR1 SGDLS and CDR2 YYNGEE. V dropped 3 bases and J dropped 2; count of bases not matched to a gene: 9.

The chain carries TRBV19 and TRBJ2-4; D is perhaps TRBD2 (6 bases). V shed 11 bases and J shed 0 bases, with 20 bases lying between them. The CDR3 covers 16 residues. Germline loops: CDR1 LNHDA, CDR2 SQIVND (reference sequence). The CDR3 sequence: CASGPGAGLAKNIQYF. The DNA of the CDR3 is TGTGCCTCGGGGCCCGGTGCGGGACTAGCCAAAAACATTCAGTACTTC.

This chain uses TRBV14 with TRBJ2-7; TRBD1 might be the D (6 bases). CDR3 length equals 12 residues. Germline assignment: CDR1 SGHDN and CDR2 FVKESK. V lost 0 bases to trimming and J lost 8 bases, with 8 bases between them. CDR3 residues: CASSQEQGQQYF. The CDR3 DNA follows: TGTGCCAGCAGCCAAGAACAGGGTCAGCAGTACTTC.

This clone was seen a handful of times. The V call is TRBV30, the J call TRBJ2-2; D possibly corresponds to TRBD1 (6 bases). This CDR3 spans 15 amino acids. The V gene's germline CDR1 is GTSNPN and CDR2 SVGIG (reference sequence). V lost 4 bases to trimming and J lost 4 bases, with 16 bases between them. In DNA form, the CDR3 reads TGTGCCTGGAATCTCCCCAGGGGATTCACCGGGGAGCTGTTTTTT. It translates to CAWNLPRGFTGELFF.

This clone showed up just once. The CDR3: CASSVSTLPNTEAFF. In DNA form, the CDR3 reads TGTGCCAGCAGCGTTAGCACACTTCCCAACACTGAAGCTTTCTTT. The gene calls are TRBV9 and TRBJ1-1; D is ambiguous. The CDR3 runs 15 residues. Per germline, CDR1 SGDLS and CDR2 YYNGEE. V was shortened by 2 bases and J by 2 bases, with 13 bases between the two germline ends.

This chain joins TRBV7-8 and TRBJ2-5; no firm D call. Trimming took off 5 bases at V and 3 bases at J, with 4 bases between the two ends. Germline-derived CDR1 and CDR2 are SGHVS and FQNEAQ. The CDR3 covers 11 residues. The CDR3 protein is CASSPKETQYF. The CDR3, as DNA: TGTGCCAGCAGCCCCAAAGAGACCCAGTACTTC.

The J gene is TRBJ2-5, the V gene TRBV5-4; 9 positions match TRBD2. Germline values: CDR1 SGHNT, CDR2 YYREEE (reference sequence). The V segment lost 0 bases and the J segment 4 bases; nucleotides outside the gene matches: 7. The CDR3 consists of 16 residues. CDR3 residues: CASSLVGREGIETQYF. In DNA, the CDR3 is TGTGCCAGCAGCTTGGTAGGGCGGGAGGGAATAGAGACCCAGTACTTC.

This chain connects TRBV27 to TRBJ2-2; 7 positions match TRBD2. The CDR3 consists of 16 residues. V gave up 1 base and J gave up 3 bases; unmatched junction bases: 5. The germline V gene encodes CDR1 MNHEY and CDR2 SMNVEV (reference sequence). The CDR3 protein is CASSLFGGIDTGELFF. The CDR3 DNA reads TGTGCCAGCAGTTTATTCGGGGGGATTGACACCGGGGAGCTGTTTTTT.

V and J are TRBV5-1 and TRBJ1-4, with D tentatively TRBD1 (6 bases). Germline CDR1 and CDR2: SGHRS and YFSETQ. The CDR3 length is 14 residues. With 3 bases removed from V and 0 bases from J, the gap between germline ends came to 6 bases. The DNA of the CDR3 is TGCGCCAGCAGCTGGACAGCAACTAATGAAAAACTGTTTTTT. Its translation is CASSWTATNEKLFF.

The CDR3 is CASSVGASLQNSPLHF. In DNA form, the CDR3 reads TGTGCCAGCAGCGTAGGGGCCTCGCTGCAGAATTCACCCCTCCACTTT. The chain has TRBV9 and TRBJ1-6, with unresolved D. With 0 bases removed from V and 7 bases from J, the gap between germline ends came to 14 bases. The CDR3 loop spans 16 amino acids. Germline V lookup: CDR1 SGDLS, CDR2 YYNGEE.

In this sample, this clone turned up once. This chain links TRBV10-3 with TRBJ2-3; possibly TRBD2 for D (5 bases). Trimming cost V 7 bases and J 6 bases, with 14 bases left between them. Germline CDR1 and CDR2: ENHRY and SYGVKD. The CDR3 is 13 amino acids. DNA of the CDR3: TGTGCCATCAAGAGCGGAGAGATCGATACGCAGTATTTT. Translation gives CAIKSGEIDTQYF.